A selection of T cell receptor beta chains follows, all from one sample in a study of T cell changes during pregnancy in multiple sclerosis. Profiled with immunoSEQ multiplex PCR; TCRdb holds only in-frame clones, not every one. The repertoire holds around 13,000 clones, approximately 88% seen once, with around 7.7% in the top ten. The source was CD8+ T cells from peripheral blood mononuclear cells, collected in the second trimester of pregnancy. The source of these receptors is a female donor in good health, enrolled as a control in a pregnancy study. Both conserved end residues are part of each CDR3. A D gene is named only where the DNA matches it firmly. Expanded clones get a size class; other rows say once, few or many, or leave the size out.

j_gene,v_gene,abundance,d_gene,CDR3aa,CDR3nt
TRBJ2-3,TRBV28,.,TRBD2,CASSLDLGTSFLDTQYF,TGTGCCAGCAGTTTGGACCTAGGGACTAGCTTCTTAGATACGCAGTATTTT
TRBJ2-3,TRBV2,.,.,CASSEVGGLADTQYF,TGTGCCAGCAGTGAAGTGGGGGGGCTTGCAGATACGCAGTATTTT
TRBJ2-7,TRBV4-2,.,.,CASSQDAGEYRTYEQYF,TGTGCCAGCAGCCAAGACGCTGGTGAGTACAGAACCTACGAGCAGTACTTC
TRBJ1-1,TRBV19,.,.,CASSGQINTEAFF,TGTGCCAGTAGTGGACAAATAAACACTGAAGCTTTCTTT
TRBJ1-1,TRBV6-1,once,.,CASSEAARAMGGAFF,TGTGCCAGCAGTGAAGCCGCCCGCGCCATGGGAGGGGCTTTCTTT
TRBJ2-7,TRBV7-9,.,TRBD2,CASSPGDREGVHEQYF,TGTGCCAGCAGCCCAGGGGACCGGGAGGGCGTGCACGAGCAGTACTTC
TRBJ2-2,TRBV7-9,.,TRBD2,CASSSLLAANTGELFF,TGTGCCAGCAGCTCCCTACTAGCGGCGAACACCGGGGAGCTGTTTTTT
TRBJ2-7,TRBV5-4,.,TRBD2,CASSSGLKPYEQYF,TGTGCCAGCAGCTCGGGACTAAAACCCTACGAGCAGTACTTC
TRBJ1-1,TRBV11-2,medium-sized,.,CASSLSQGTEAFF,TGTGCCAGCAGCTTAAGTCAGGGGACTGAAGCTTTCTTT
TRBJ2-3,TRBV13,.,TRBD2,CASSLIGLAGGGDTQYF,TGTGCCAGCAGCCTGATTGGACTAGCGGGAGGAGGAGATACGCAGTATTTT
TRBJ2-5,TRBV7-2,.,.,CASSLIAWSGQGTQYF,TGTGCCAGCAGCTTAATCGCGTGGTCAGGGCAAGGGACCCAGTACTTC
TRBJ2-1,TRBV6-1,.,TRBD2,CASVGLAGDEQFF,TGTGCCAGCGTTGGACTAGCGGGGGATGAGCAGTTCTTC
TRBJ1-4,TRBV6-1,.,TRBD1,CASSEGTGSEKLFF,TGTGCCAGCAGTGAAGGGACAGGGTCGGAAAAACTGTTTTTT
TRBJ2-3,TRBV10-2,.,.,CASSELASTDTQYF,TGCGCCAGCAGTGAGTTGGCCAGCACAGATACGCAGTATTTT